The rows below give T cell receptor beta chains drawn from one sample of a study of siplizumab effects on memory and regulatory T cells. Clones were sequenced by immunoSEQ multiplex PCR, and TCRdb holds only the in-frame ones, with some missing. The table includes around 65,000 clones, 79% detected once. Sequenced input: memory CD4+ T cells sorted from blood. Receptor source: a human donor in good health. The CDR3 runs from the conserved cysteine through the conserved F or W. A D gene is named only where the DNA matches it firmly. Only some rows state a clone size, as once, few, many or a class for expanded clones.

D gene: NA; V gene: TRBV7-7; J gene: TRBJ2-7; clone size: NA; CDR3 length: 15; CDR3 protein: CASSPGDPGIHEQYF
D gene: TRBD2; V gene: TRBV5-1; J gene: TRBJ2-7; clone size: NA; CDR3 length: 15; CDR3 protein: CASSLGGRGAYEQYF
D gene: NA; V gene: TRBV30; J gene: TRBJ2-5; clone size: NA; CDR3 length: 14; CDR3 protein: CAWNVKGGRETQYF
D gene: NA; V gene: TRBV4-3; J gene: TRBJ2-7; clone size: NA; CDR3 length: 14; CDR3 protein: CASSQFTGSYEQYF
D gene: NA; V gene: TRBV6-6; J gene: TRBJ2-1; clone size: NA; CDR3 length: 11; CDR3 protein: CASMGYNEQFF
D gene: NA; V gene: TRBV11-1; J gene: TRBJ2-5; clone size: few; CDR3 length: 11; CDR3 protein: CASSLTETQYF
D gene: TRBD1; V gene: TRBV2; J gene: TRBJ2-1; clone size: NA; CDR3 length: 12; CDR3 protein: CASRTGGNEQFF
D gene: TRBD1; V gene: TRBV30; J gene: TRBJ2-5; clone size: NA; CDR3 length: 14; CDR3 protein: CAWTQGAGGETQYF
D gene: NA; V gene: TRBV7-6; J gene: TRBJ1-3; clone size: NA; CDR3 length: 15; CDR3 protein: CASSPGVVSGNTIYF
D gene: NA; V gene: TRBV11-2; J gene: TRBJ1-3; clone size: NA; CDR3 length: 17; CDR3 protein: CASSFLANRFSGNTIYF
D gene: TRBD2; V gene: TRBV7-3; J gene: TRBJ2-7; clone size: once; CDR3 length: 17; CDR3 protein: CASSIQGLAGTTYEQYF
D gene: NA; V gene: TRBV6-5; J gene: TRBJ2-3; clone size: NA; CDR3 length: 13; CDR3 protein: CASRGSGTDTQYF
D gene: TRBD1; V gene: TRBV2; J gene: TRBJ1-2; clone size: NA; CDR3 length: 15; CDR3 protein: CASTARGGSNYGYTF
D gene: NA; V gene: TRBV15; J gene: TRBJ2-7; clone size: NA; CDR3 length: 12; CDR3 protein: CATSRNRDEQYF
D gene: NA; V gene: TRBV7-9; J gene: TRBJ1-6; clone size: NA; CDR3 length: 15; CDR3 protein: CASSLFGGEDSPLHF
D gene: NA; V gene: TRBV18; J gene: TRBJ1-6; clone size: NA; CDR3 length: 16; CDR3 protein: CASSPRGGERNSPLHF
D gene: TRBD1; V gene: TRBV5-1; J gene: TRBJ2-2; clone size: NA; CDR3 length: 18; CDR3 protein: CASSRTGTGIVGTGELFF
D gene: NA; V gene: TRBV4-1; J gene: TRBJ2-3; clone size: NA; CDR3 length: 15; CDR3 protein: CASSQGGVSTDTQYF
D gene: NA; V gene: TRBV10-3; J gene: TRBJ2-5; clone size: NA; CDR3 length: 13; CDR3 protein: CAIRAGAGETQYF
D gene: NA; V gene: TRBV14; J gene: TRBJ2-7; clone size: NA; CDR3 length: 13; CDR3 protein: CASSEDAGSEQYF
D gene: TRBD2; V gene: TRBV4-2; J gene: TRBJ2-3; clone size: NA; CDR3 length: 17; CDR3 protein: CASSQGTSGTSTDTQYF
D gene: TRBD1; V gene: TRBV6-5; J gene: TRBJ1-2; clone size: NA; CDR3 length: 14; CDR3 protein: CASSPGTANYGHTF
D gene: TRBD2; V gene: TRBV5-1; J gene: TRBJ2-1; clone size: NA; CDR3 length: 16; CDR3 protein: CASSFELAGGGNEQFF
D gene: NA; V gene: TRBV7-2; J gene: TRBJ2-5; clone size: NA; CDR3 length: 11; CDR3 protein: CASSLAETQYF
D gene: NA; V gene: TRBV7-2; J gene: TRBJ1-6; clone size: NA; CDR3 length: 13; CDR3 protein: CASSLSPDSPLHF
D gene: NA; V gene: TRBV7-3; J gene: TRBJ2-1; clone size: NA; CDR3 length: 13; CDR3 protein: CASSRTIYNEQFF
D gene: TRBD2; V gene: TRBV7-2; J gene: TRBJ2-1; clone size: once; CDR3 length: 14; CDR3 protein: CASSSVAGSHEQFF
D gene: TRBD1; V gene: TRBV25-1; J gene: TRBJ1-5; clone size: NA; CDR3 length: 18; CDR3 protein: CASSPRSKDRDGIQPQHF
D gene: NA; V gene: TRBV29-1; J gene: TRBJ1-2; clone size: NA; CDR3 length: 13; CDR3 protein: CSVLGLGGEGYTF
D gene: NA; V gene: TRBV12-5; J gene: TRBJ1-1; clone size: NA; CDR3 length: 12; CDR3 protein: CASGPSGPEAFF
D gene: NA; V gene: TRBV4-3; J gene: TRBJ1-1; clone size: NA; CDR3 length: 13; CDR3 protein: CASSQEGGAWPFF
D gene: TRBD1; V gene: TRBV30; J gene: TRBJ1-4; clone size: NA; CDR3 length: 15; CDR3 protein: CAWSSPPGGLEKLFF
D gene: NA; V gene: TRBV7-3; J gene: TRBJ2-6; clone size: NA; CDR3 length: 17; CDR3 protein: CASSLRDGDSGANVLTF
D gene: TRBD2; V gene: TRBV13; J gene: TRBJ2-7; clone size: NA; CDR3 length: 15; CDR3 protein: CASGEGAGTSYEQYF
D gene: NA; V gene: TRBV19; J gene: TRBJ2-3; clone size: NA; CDR3 length: 17; CDR3 protein: CASSISTPGAGSNTQYF
D gene: NA; V gene: TRBV10-3; J gene: TRBJ1-1; clone size: NA; CDR3 length: 11; CDR3 protein: CASRGNTEAFF
D gene: NA; V gene: TRBV19; J gene: TRBJ1-6; clone size: NA; CDR3 length: 15; CDR3 protein: CASRITTGTNSPLHF
D gene: NA; V gene: TRBV7-3; J gene: TRBJ1-5; clone size: NA; CDR3 length: 12; CDR3 protein: CASREGNQPQHF
D gene: NA; V gene: TRBV9; J gene: TRBJ1-1; clone size: NA; CDR3 length: 15; CDR3 protein: CASSVGWIPHTEAFF
D gene: TRBD1; V gene: TRBV11-2; J gene: TRBJ2-2; clone size: once; CDR3 length: 18; CDR3 protein: CASSSSDRGLLLSGELFF
D gene: NA; V gene: TRBV2; J gene: TRBJ1-5; clone size: NA; CDR3 length: 19; CDR3 protein: CASSRREPSLLFSNQPQHF
D gene: TRBD1; V gene: TRBV19; J gene: TRBJ1-2; clone size: NA; CDR3 length: 14; CDR3 protein: CASRRQGGNYGYTF
D gene: TRBD1; V gene: TRBV5-1; J gene: TRBJ1-2; clone size: NA; CDR3 length: 14; CDR3 protein: CASNEPGTADGYTF
D gene: NA; V gene: TRBV7-5; J gene: TRBJ1-1; clone size: NA; CDR3 length: 17; CDR3 protein: CVRSSRGDRGLDTEAFF
D gene: TRBD1; V gene: TRBV4-3; J gene: TRBJ1-2; clone size: NA; CDR3 length: 15; CDR3 protein: CASSQDPQGAYGYTF
D gene: NA; V gene: TRBV28; J gene: TRBJ1-1; clone size: NA; CDR3 length: 15; CDR3 protein: CASSLPVGPGAEAFF
D gene: NA; V gene: TRBV18; J gene: TRBJ2-3; clone size: NA; CDR3 length: 16; CDR3 protein: CASSPRGRGETDTQYF
D gene: TRBD1; V gene: TRBV29-1; J gene: TRBJ2-7; clone size: NA; CDR3 length: 16; CDR3 protein: CSVERQGTARSYEQYF
D gene: TRBD2; V gene: TRBV5-1; J gene: TRBJ2-1; clone size: NA; CDR3 length: 16; CDR3 protein: CASSWARAGGDNEQFF
D gene: NA; V gene: TRBV18; J gene: TRBJ2-7; clone size: once; CDR3 length: 15; CDR3 protein: CASSPGSEGNYEQYF
D gene: NA; V gene: TRBV15; J gene: TRBJ2-7; clone size: few; CDR3 length: 14; CDR3 protein: CATSRDTLSYEQYF
D gene: NA; V gene: TRBV6-6; J gene: TRBJ1-5; clone size: few; CDR3 length: 14; CDR3 protein: CASSYSSQYQPQHF
D gene: NA; V gene: TRBV29-1; J gene: TRBJ2-5; clone size: NA; CDR3 length: 15; CDR3 protein: CSALPGGWYQETQYF
D gene: NA; V gene: TRBV7-2; J gene: TRBJ1-2; clone size: NA; CDR3 length: 13; CDR3 protein: CASSRGEKDGYTF
D gene: NA; V gene: TRBV18; J gene: TRBJ2-1; clone size: NA; CDR3 length: 13; CDR3 protein: CASSSLAWGEQFF
D gene: NA; V gene: TRBV5-1; J gene: TRBJ2-2; clone size: NA; CDR3 length: 13; CDR3 protein: CASSSANTGELFF
D gene: NA; V gene: TRBV7-3; J gene: TRBJ1-1; clone size: NA; CDR3 length: 13; CDR3 protein: CASSFTRNTEAFF